Listed here are 25 T cell receptor beta chains from one sample, sequenced in a study of CD8 T cells in ankylosing spondylitis. A single record per CDR3 protein comes from TCRdb applying MiXCR to the 5' RACE reads. The sample yields 300,000 to 400,000 distinct CDR3 sequences, over 12% seen once. What was sequenced was blood, either unsorted or a sorted T cell fraction (not recorded which). These receptors were obtained from a male donor with ankylosing spondylitis or in good health (not recorded which).

This chain links TRBV5-1 with TRBJ1-5; tentatively, D is TRBD1 (6 bases). The germline V gene has CDR1 SGHRS and CDR2 YFSETQ. CDR3 size: 15 residues. Trimming stripped 4 bases from V and 3 bases from J, with 14 bases between. CDR3 protein: CASSSTGNPNQPQHF. The CDR3 nucleotides read TGCGCCAGCAGCAGTACAGGGAATCCCAATCAGCCCCAGCATTTT.

The chain has TRBV3-1 and TRBJ2-7; maybe TRBD2 (7 bases). The CDR3 has 15 amino acids. From germline, CDR1 is LGHDT and CDR2 YNNKEL (reference sequence). V dropped 4 bases and J dropped 5 bases, with 18 bases sitting between them. CDR3 amino acids: CASSLLWGGAHEQYF. CDR3 coding DNA: TGTGCCAGCAGCCTCCTTTGGGGGGGGGCCCACGAGCAGTACTTC.

This clonotype has just a few counts. V and J are TRBV18 and TRBJ2-1; D is undetermined. This CDR3 comprises 14 residues. The V end was cut by 1 base, the J end by 5 bases, with 9 bases between. Looked up from germline, CDR1 is KGHSH and CDR2 is LQKENI. The CDR3 nucleotides read TGTGCCAGCTCACCACGGCTAGTCCACAATGAGCAGTTCTTC. It translates to CASSPRLVHNEQFF.

This rearrangement joins TRBV5-1 to TRBJ2-3; no clear D. The V gene's germline CDR1 is SGHRS and CDR2 YFSETQ. V was shortened by 7 bases and J by 0 bases, with 15 bases between the two germline ends. The CDR3 consists of 15 residues. The CDR3 coding sequence is TGCGCCAGCCGACGAGGAGCCACTAGCACAGATACGCAGTATTTT. Amino acids: CASRRGATSTDTQYF.

This clonotype was detected a few times. The V and J genes are TRBV14 and TRBJ2-1, with D hard to call. CDR1 SGHDN and CDR2 FVKESK come from the germline V gene. With 1 base removed from V and 0 bases from J, the gap between germline ends came to 7 bases. This CDR3 contains 15 residues. The CDR3 reads CASSQGFRSYNEQFF. Here the CDR3 DNA reads TGTGCCAGCAGCCAAGGATTCCGCTCCTACAATGAGCAGTTCTTC.

Only a few counts were recorded for this clonotype. CDR3 residues: CASSVWTTNTGELFF. The CDR3 coding sequence is TGTGCCAGCAGTGTATGGACGACGAACACCGGGGAGCTGTTTTTT. J is TRBJ2-2 and V is TRBV2; D unclear. The V end was cut by 4 bases, the J end by 0 bases, with 9 bases between. CDR3 length: 15 amino acids. Germline V gene sequence: CDR1 SNHLY, CDR2 FYNNEI.

The chain carries TRBV4-2 and TRBJ2-1; D gene ambiguous. Germline V CDR1 and CDR2: LGHNA, YNFKEQ. V was shortened by 0 bases and J by 9 bases, with 3 bases between the two germline ends. This CDR3 has 11 amino acids. The CDR3 nucleotides read TGTGCCAGCAGCCAAGAAGGTGAGCAGTTCTTC. Protein: CASSQEGEQFF.

The CDR3 protein is CASSGLAGNSYEQYF. For the CDR3, the DNA is TGTGCCAGCAGTGGATTAGCGGGGAATTCCTACGAGCAGTACTTC. The V call is TRBV6-1, the J call TRBJ2-7; 8 bases align to TRBD2. Per the germline V gene, CDR1 is MNHNS and CDR2 is SASEGT. Trimming removed 4 bases from V and 1 base from J; junction bases left unmatched: 6. The length of the CDR3 is 15 residues.

J is TRBJ2-4 and V is TRBV11-2, with D perhaps TRBD2 (5 bases). Per germline, CDR1 SGHAT and CDR2 FQNNGV. This CDR3 has 17 amino acids. V was pared by 1 base and J by 0 bases, with 13 bases between. The chain's CDR3 is CASSLGGKRLAKNIQYF. The CDR3 DNA follows: TGTGCCAGCAGCTTAGGAGGGAAGCGGTTAGCCAAAAACATTCAGTACTTC.

This clonotype was picked up many times. The rearrangement uses TRBV5-1 and TRBJ1-1; no clear D. The ends were cut back, 0 bases at V and 7 bases at J, with 4 bases in the middle. CDR1 SGHRS and CDR2 YFSETQ come from the germline V gene. This CDR3 contains 11 residues. CDR3 sequence reads: CASSLDNEAFF. The CDR3 region has the DNA TGCGCCAGCAGCTTGGATAATGAAGCTTTCTTT. Full variable domain (remainder filled in from reference TRBV5-1 and TRBJ1-1): KAGVTQTPRYLIKTRGQQVTLSCSPISGHRSVSWYQQTPGQGLQFLFEYFSETQRNKGNFPGRFSGRQFSNSRSEMNVSTLELGDSALYLCASSLDNEAFFGQGTRLTVV.

The V and J genes are TRBV5-1 and TRBJ2-5, with TRBD2 identical over 8 bases. V gave up 2 bases and J gave up 0 bases; unmatched junction bases: 15. The CDR3 has 19 residues. The germline CDR1 and CDR2 sequences are SGHRS and YFSETQ. CDR3 in amino acids: CASSFGGGAKRRYQETQYF. CDR3 bases: TGCGCCAGCAGCTTCGGGGGGGGCGCGAAACGAAGGTACCAAGAGACCCAGTACTTC.

The chain links TRBV20-1 to TRBJ1-1; 8 positions agree with TRBD1. CDR1 DFQATT and CDR2 SNEGSKA come from the germline V gene (reference sequence). The CDR3 extends over 14 amino acids. The junction had 7 bases not matched to a gene; V was cut back by 2 bases and J by 5 bases. The CDR3 coding sequence is TGCAGTGCTAGACAGGGGGCTAGGTATACTGAAGCTTTCTTT. Translation: CSARQGARYTEAFF.

This clonotype was seen a few times. This rearrangement joins TRBV6-1 to TRBJ1-2; tentative D call: TRBD1 (5 bases). The V and J ends lost 1 base and 8 bases respectively, with 17 bases between them. From germline, CDR1 is MNHNS and CDR2 SASEGT. The CDR3 is 15 amino acids. The CDR3 DNA is TGTGCCAGCAGTGAAGGGATAGGGGAACTAAAGGGCTACACCTTC. Amino acid sequence: CASSEGIGELKGYTF.

J is TRBJ2-5 and V is TRBV5-1; D unclear. V lost 2 bases and J lost 5, with 13 bases in between. Germline V CDR1 and CDR2: SGHRS, YFSETQ. CDR3 size: 14 residues. In DNA form, the CDR3 reads TGCGCCAGCAGCTTACCGACTCCCGGGGAGACCCAGTACTTC. Protein: CASSLPTPGETQYF.

The chain has TRBV7-2 and TRBJ2-2; D call uncertain. Trimming cost V 5 bases and J 6 bases, with 10 bases left between them. This CDR3 is 13 amino acids long. Germline V gene sequence: CDR1 SGHTA, CDR2 FQGNSA. CDR3 in amino acids: CASSPQLSGELFF. The CDR3 region has the DNA TGTGCCAGCAGCCCGCAGCTGTCCGGGGAGCTGTTTTTT.

The chain couples TRBV20-1 to TRBJ2-1; a possible D gene is TRBD2 (6 bases). Trimming pared 6 bases from V and 7 bases from J, leaving 10 bases between. The CDR3 extends over 11 amino acids. Germline loops: CDR1 DFQATT, CDR2 SNEGSKA (reference sequence). In nucleotides, the CDR3 is TGCAGTGCCTGGGGGGTGAATGAGCAGTTCTTC. It codes for CSAWGVNEQFF.

This clonotype was observed many times. J is TRBJ1-5 and V is TRBV12-3 or TRBV12-4; D ambiguous. Trimming removed 2 bases at V and 3 bases at J, with 5 bases between. The CDR3 extends over 13 amino acids. CDR3 region: CASSLTANQPQHF. The CDR3 DNA is TGTGCCAGCAGTTTAACAGCCAATCAGCCCCAGCATTTT.

The V gene is TRBV9, the J gene TRBJ2-4; 7 positions agree with TRBD2. The length of the CDR3 is 14 residues. Trimming took 0 bases from V and 7 from J; bases not matched to a gene: 4. Per the germline V gene, CDR1 is SGDLS and CDR2 is YYNGEE. The CDR3 spells CASSVGLAGNIQYF. CDR3 DNA sequence: TGTGCCAGCAGCGTAGGACTAGCCGGGAACATTCAGTACTTC.

This clonotype was counted many times. CDR3 coding DNA: TGTGCCAGCAGCACCAAGGGGAACACTGAAGCTTTCTTT. It yields the protein CASSTKGNTEAFF. The chain couples TRBV7-8 to TRBJ1-1; D unclear. This CDR3 is 13 amino acids long. V was clipped by 5 bases and J by 1 base, with 8 bases between them. Per the germline V gene, CDR1 is SGHVS and CDR2 is FQNEAQ.

This clonotype came up a few times. The chain couples TRBV29-1 to TRBJ1-5, with 7 positions matching TRBD1. Germline assignment: CDR1 SQVTM and CDR2 ANQGSEA. The CDR3 loop spans 13 amino acids. V lost 4 bases and J lost 5; bases outside the gene matches: 5. CDR3 residues: CSVATGADQPQHF. The DNA for the CDR3 is TGCAGCGTTGCTACAGGGGCCGATCAGCCCCAGCATTTT.

This clonotype was observed a handful of times. The chain combines TRBV7-2 with TRBJ2-3, with 9 bases identical to TRBD2. Germline loops: CDR1 SGHTA, CDR2 FQGNSA. CDR3 length: 16 residues. V shed 3 bases and J 5 bases; nucleotides not matched to a gene: 9. The CDR3 DNA is TGTGCCAGCAGCTTGAGTATGAGCGGGGGGAGAGATACGCAGTATTTT. Translated, it gives CASSLSMSGGRDTQYF.

This clonotype showed up just a few times. The chain is built from TRBV18 and TRBJ2-7; D ambiguous. Trimming removed 2 bases from V and 3 bases from J, with 8 bases in between. CDR3 size: 13 residues. Germline assignment: CDR1 KGHSH and CDR2 LQKENI. CDR3 in amino acids: CASSPGVRYEQYF. CDR3 DNA sequence: TGTGCCAGCTCACCAGGGGTCCGCTACGAGCAGTACTTC.

In this sample, this clonotype turned up many times. This sequence joins TRBV12-3 or TRBV12-4 and TRBJ1-2; 8 nucleotides agree with TRBD1. Unmatched junction bases numbered 11, after V lost 4 bases and J lost 7 bases. The CDR3 is 15 amino acids. The CDR3 reads CASSSSDRVYSGYTF. The CDR3 coding sequence is TGTGCCAGCAGTTCCTCGGACAGGGTCTACTCTGGCTACACCTTC.

This clonotype was seen a few times. The chain links TRBV10-2 to TRBJ2-7; 9 nucleotides agree with TRBD1. There are 13 residues in the CDR3. In germline, CDR1 is WSHSY, CDR2 SAAADI. Unmatched junction bases numbered 7, after V lost 7 bases and J lost 6 bases. The CDR3: CASNPQGASEQYF. The CDR3 DNA follows: TGCGCCAGCAACCCACAGGGGGCAAGCGAGCAGTACTTC.

The genes are TRBV24-1 and TRBJ2-1; D is unresolved. Per the germline V gene, CDR1 is KGHDR and CDR2 is SFDVKD. V gave up 3 bases and J gave up 9 bases, with 11 bases separating them. CDR3 length equals 13 residues. The chain's CDR3 is CATSDPVGVEQFF. DNA for the CDR3: TGTGCCACCAGTGATCCGGTTGGGGTTGAGCAGTTCTTC.